The 17 T cell receptor beta chains listed next were all sequenced from one sample in a study of cytomegalovirus exposure and HLA in healthy donors (dated 2017 in TCRdb). The method behind the library was the immunoSEQ multiplex PCR assay. For the multiplex PCR, a mixture combining 60 forward primers for TCR Vbeta segments and 13 reverse primers for TCR Jbeta segments was used. This is the immuneACCESS table as TCRdb keeps it, with only in-frame sequences that have V and J called. A part of the clones is gone; compared with another copy, unresolved V genes explain less than half, and the rest is unexplained. This sample lists over 65,000 clones; around 74% were detected once. The top ten clones comprise approximately 7% of the sample. The sequenced sample consisted of PBMCs. These receptor sequences come from a woman aged 30 to 39 in good health and CMV-seropositive.

The chain combines TRBV5-6 with TRBJ2-7; tentatively, D is TRBD2 (5 bases). The CDR3 length is 14 residues. The ends were cut back, 0 bases at V and 6 bases at J, with 13 bases in the middle. The germline CDR1 and CDR2 sequences are SGHDT and YYEEEE. This CDR3 reads CASSLGGRRVEQYF. CDR3 DNA: TGTGCCAGCAGCTTGGGGGGAAGGCGGGTCGAGCAGTACTTC.

This clone occurred a few times. The chain combines TRBV6-1 with TRBJ2-1, with 11 nucleotides matching TRBD2. Losses at the gene ends were 5 bases for V and 5 bases for J; bases not matched to a gene: 5. Germline V CDR1 and CDR2: MNHNS, SASEGT. The CDR3 spans 15 residues. The CDR3: CASSLTSGANNEQFF. The DNA of the CDR3 is TGTGCCAGCAGTCTGACTAGCGGGGCAAACAATGAGCAGTTCTTC.

The chain has TRBV4-1 and TRBJ2-7, with 9 bases matching TRBD1. V lost 4 bases and J lost 7; bases outside the gene matches: 11. The CDR3 is 15 residues long. Germline CDR1 reads MGHRA; CDR2 reads YSYEKL. CDR3 sequence: CASSRADRGRREQYF. The CDR3 DNA is TGCGCCAGCAGCCGGGCGGACAGGGGAAGACGTGAGCAGTACTTC.

This clone was detected once. V usage is TRBV5-4 and J usage is TRBJ1-2; 10 bases align to TRBD1. J lost 4 bases, V lost 4 bases, and 4 bases had no gene match. This CDR3 is built from 14 residues. Looked up from germline, CDR1 is SGHNT and CDR2 is YYREEE (reference sequence). The CDR3 is CASSADRGPYGYTF. CDR3 bases: TGTGCCAGCAGCGCCGACAGGGGGCCCTATGGCTACACCTTC.

Many counts were recorded for this clone. The V gene is TRBV6-5, the J gene TRBJ1-1; D uncertain. V was trimmed by 0 bases and J by 5 bases, leaving 13 bases between them. This CDR3 spans 15 amino acids. The germline V gene encodes CDR1 MNHEY and CDR2 SVGAGI. The CDR3 loop reads CASSYSSPGRTEAFF. The DNA for the CDR3 is TGTGCCAGCAGTTACTCGTCCCCGGGGAGGACTGAAGCTTTCTTT.

The chain recombines TRBV25-1 with TRBJ2-5, with a weak D call TRBD1 (6 bases). The CDR3 is 15 amino acids. Germline-derived CDR1 and CDR2 are MGHDK and SYGVNS. Trimming took 5 bases from V and 0 from J, leaving 13 bases between them. This chain's CDR3 is CASSPVGANQETQYF. CDR3 nucleotide sequence: TGTGCCAGCAGTCCTGTGGGGGCCAACCAAGAGACCCAGTACTTC.

The chain is built from TRBV6-5 and TRBJ2-1; D is ambiguous. This CDR3 has 15 residues. Trimming stripped 4 bases from V and 5 bases from J, with 15 bases between. Per germline, CDR1 MNHEY and CDR2 SVGAGI. DNA for the CDR3: TGTGCCAGCAGTTCCCTGAGCGCGAGTGACAATGAGCAGTTCTTC. Protein: CASSSLSASDNEQFF.

This clone was seen just once. The J gene is TRBJ2-2, the V gene TRBV19; 13 bases line up with TRBD2. This CDR3 region has 16 residues. J lost 5 bases, V lost 6 bases, and 6 bases had no gene match. CDR1 LNHDA and CDR2 SQIVND come from the germline V gene (reference sequence). Here the CDR3 reads CASRNLLAGGTGELFF. The CDR3 coding sequence is TGTGCCAGTAGGAATCTACTAGCGGGAGGGACCGGGGAGCTGTTTTTT.

This clone has just one count. The rearrangement joins TRBV6-6 to TRBJ2-5; D possibly corresponds to TRBD2 (6 bases). The V gene's germline CDR1 is MNHNY and CDR2 SVGAGI (reference sequence). V lost 7 bases, J lost 4 bases, and 7 bases lay in between. The length of the CDR3 is 11 residues. DNA for the CDR3: TGTGCCAGCACACTAGCAGAGACCCAGTACTTC. Its protein product is CASTLAETQYF.

V is TRBV14 and J is TRBJ1-4, with TRBD1 matching over 9 bases. Germline CDR1 reads SGHDN; CDR2 reads FVKESK. Unmatched junction bases numbered 8, after V lost 5 bases and J lost 7 bases. The CDR3 is 15 residues long. This chain's CDR3 is CASSSHRGPSEKLFF. In nucleotides, the CDR3 is TGTGCCAGCAGCTCCCACAGGGGGCCGAGTGAAAAACTGTTTTTT.

This clone was found once. The junction departs from germline at one end; a sequencing error may be responsible. The chain couples TRBV7-9 to TRBJ2-7; 10 nucleotides agree with TRBD2. Looked up from germline, CDR1 is SEHNR and CDR2 is FQNEAQ (reference sequence). This CDR3 comprises 14 residues. The CDR3 protein is CASTLAGGPYEQYF. The CDR3 DNA follows: TGTGCCAGCACCTTAGCGGGAGGTCCCTACGAGCAGTACTTC.

The V gene is TRBV29-1, the J gene TRBJ2-7, with D tentatively TRBD2 (6 bases). The germline gives CDR1 SQVTM, CDR2 ANQGSEA. The V end lost 1 base, the J end lost 3 bases, and 16 bases lay between the germline ends. This CDR3 has 15 amino acids. The CDR3: CSVEARHREHYEQYF. CDR3 nucleotide sequence: TGCAGCGTTGAAGCTCGACACCGGGAGCACTACGAGCAGTACTTC.

The chain joins TRBV21-1 to TRBJ1-5. TRBV21-1 is designated a pseudogene. The CDR3 totals 17 residues. The CDR3 sequence is CASSLRGRGYSNQPQHF. The CDR3 nucleotides are TGTGCCAGCAGCTTAAGAGGGAGGGGGTATAGCAATCAGCCCCAGCATTTT.

This sequence joins TRBV6-6 and TRBJ2-3; TRBD2 matches at 12 bases. Germline-derived CDR1 and CDR2 are MNHNY and SVGAGI (reference sequence). This CDR3 has 15 residues. V shed 7 bases and J 3 bases; nucleotides not matched to a gene: 5. The DNA for the CDR3 is TGTGCCAGCATTCCGACTAGCGGGAGAACAGATACGCAGTATTTT. Residues: CASIPTSGRTDTQYF.

In this sample, this clone turned up a few times. The genes are TRBV7-2 and TRBJ2-5, with no clear D. CDR3 length: 15 residues. Germline V CDR1 and CDR2: SGHTA, FQGNSA. The V gene lost 1 base and the J gene lost 4 bases, with 13 bases spanning the gap. CDR3 nucleotides: TGTGCCAGCAGCTTAGATCCCTCACGGGTAGAGACCCAGTACTTC. Amino acids: CASSLDPSRVETQYF.

CDR3 nucleotide sequence: TGTGCCATCAGCGGCGGGGGGGCTAGGGAAGCCCTCCACTTT. Translation: CAISGGGAREALHF. The chain carries TRBV10-3 and TRBJ1-6; weak D call: TRBD1 (6 bases). Trimming removed 6 bases from V and 14 bases from J, with 20 bases in between. CDR3 length: 14 amino acids. Germline loops: CDR1 ENHRY, CDR2 SYGVKD.

This clone was seen more than once but under ten times. This rearrangement joins TRBV19 to TRBJ1-1; 8 bases match TRBD1. Germline CDR1 LNHDA, CDR2 SQIVND (reference sequence). This CDR3 has 17 amino acids. The V gene end was trimmed by 8 bases and the J gene end by 0 bases; junction bases not matched to a gene: 14. CDR3 nucleotide sequence: TGTGCCAGTCTCGGACGGGCAGGGGGCGCGCTGAACACTGAAGCTTTCTTT. Translating it yields CASLGRAGGALNTEAFF.